The clone carrying this TCR beta chain has only a few counts. Both 60 Vbeta primers and 13 Jbeta primers went into the PCR. Clones were sequenced by immunoSEQ multiplex PCR, and TCRdb holds only the in-frame ones, with some missing. This repertoire shows roughly 100,000 clones, over 60% found once; its top ten account for approximately 5.1%. The record originates from a study of cytomegalovirus exposure and HLA in healthy donors. The V gene lost 2 bases and the J gene lost 4 bases, with 11 bases spanning the gap. Germline V gene sequence: CDR1 SGHDN, CDR2 FVKESK. This CDR3 has 14 residues. The TCR originated in a man under 40 in good health and CMV-seropositive. The J gene is TRBJ1-1, the V gene TRBV14; D might be TRBD1 (5 bases). The source material was PBMCs. The CDR3: CASSQFGGGTEAFF. The CDR3 coding sequence is TGTGCCAGCAGCCAATTTGGGGGGGGCACTGAAGCTTTCTTT.